This T cell receptor beta chain was identified during a study of CXCR3-negative and CXCR3-positive naive CD8 T cells. The CDR3 runs to 13 residues. CDR1 and CDR2 from the germline V gene are SQVTM and ANQGSEA. UMI-tagged TRB cDNA libraries were built via 5' RACE. TCRdb reprocessed the 5' RACE reads, with one entry per CDR3 protein and no DNA. The repertoire table contains approximately 56,000 distinct CDR3 sequences. The TCR comes from a human donor in good health. Some clones in this sample may be carry-over from other donors' samples. The chain carries TRBV29-1 and TRBJ2-1. The sequenced sample consisted of naive CXCR3- CD8+ T cells from blood. Subset given: CD45RO-CCR7+CD27+CD95- naive CD8+ T cells lacking CXCR3 (TNR3-). The CDR3 here is CSDIPNNKNEQFF.